Following are 13 T cell receptor beta chains from one sample sequenced in a study of shared clonotypes between healthy human individuals. TCRdb keeps only in-frame clones here, not all; method: immunoSEQ multiplex PCR. Seen here are 550,000 to 800,000 clones, around 74% observed once, and the top ten hold under 2%. The specimen sequenced was memory CD4+ T cells sorted from blood. The subset is: CD45RA-negative fraction. Receptor source: a woman in her twenties or thirties in good health.

This clone was detected only a few times. This chain links TRBV7-8 with TRBJ1-5; D perhaps matches TRBD1 (5 bases). Looked up from germline, CDR1 is SGHVS and CDR2 is FQNEAQ. The CDR3 length is 15 residues. The V and J ends lost 1 base and 2 bases respectively, with 9 bases between them. The CDR3 protein is CASSLGRAGNQPQHF. For the CDR3, the DNA is TGTGCCAGCAGCTTAGGCAGGGCGGGCAATCAGCCCCAGCATTTT.

V usage is TRBV6-1 and J usage is TRBJ1-1, with no clear D. This CDR3 is built from 13 residues. The ends were cut back, 3 bases at V and 6 bases at J, with 11 bases in the middle. Germline CDR1 and CDR2: MNHNS and SASEGT. The CDR3 loop reads CASSETQLAEAFF. In nucleotides, the CDR3 is TGTGCCAGCAGTGAGACCCAGTTAGCTGAAGCTTTCTTT.

In DNA, the CDR3 is TGTGCCAGCAGCTTACAACAGTCAACTTATAGCAATCAGCCCCAGCATTTT. This codes for CASSLQQSTYSNQPQHF. The chain recombines TRBV5-8 with TRBJ1-5; no definite D call. Germline lookup yields CDR1 SGHTS and CDR2 YDEGEE. V was pared by 2 bases and J by 0 bases, with 15 bases between. The CDR3 sequence is 17 residues long.

The V and J genes are TRBV7-3 and TRBJ2-5, with D perhaps TRBD1 (6 bases). CDR1 and CDR2 (germline): SGHTA, FQGTGA. The CDR3 length is 14 residues. The germline V and J ends were trimmed by 4 bases and 0 bases, with 9 bases remaining between them. The DNA of the CDR3 is TGTGCCAGCAGCTCGACAGGAAACCAAGAGACCCAGTACTTC. Amino acid sequence: CASSSTGNQETQYF.

The chain employs TRBV11-2 and TRBJ1-1, with D perhaps matching TRBD1 (5 bases). The germline V and J ends were trimmed by 6 bases and 5 bases, with 16 bases remaining between them. Looked up from germline, CDR1 is SGHAT and CDR2 is FQNNGV. CDR3 length: 14 amino acids. CDR3 sequence: CASRPDRFSTEAFF. CDR3 DNA: TGTGCCAGCAGGCCCGACAGATTTTCGACTGAAGCTTTCTTT.

V is TRBV5-1 and J is TRBJ1-1; 7 nucleotides align to TRBD1. The V and J ends lost 2 bases and 9 bases, in that order; junction bases with no gene match: 13. Looked up from germline, CDR1 is SGHRS and CDR2 is YFSETQ. The CDR3 loop spans 15 amino acids. DNA for the CDR3: TGCGCCAGCAGCTTCCAGGGGGAATTTTCGGGGAAAGCTTTCTTT. It translates to CASSFQGEFSGKAFF.

The chain carries TRBV28 and TRBJ1-1; D is uncertain. The CDR3 contains 13 residues. Germline V gives CDR1 MDHEN, CDR2 SYDVKM. The V and J ends lost 6 bases and 1 base respectively, with 9 bases between them. The CDR3 here is CASRDQPNTEAFF. The DNA for the CDR3 is TGTGCCAGCAGAGATCAGCCGAACACTGAAGCTTTCTTT.

V gene TRBV7-2 combines with J gene TRBJ1-1; D not certain. This CDR3 is built from 11 residues. V lost 2 bases, J lost 11 bases, and 9 bases lay in between. CDR1 and CDR2 (germline): SGHTA, FQGNSA. CDR3 loop: CASSLLLRAFF. CDR3 nucleotides: TGTGCCAGCAGCTTACTATTGAGGGCTTTCTTT.

V is TRBV6-6 and J is TRBJ1-2; D is unclear. V was cut by 4 bases and J by 2 bases, with 8 bases left in between. Germline V gene data show CDR1 as MNHNY and CDR2 as SVGAGI (reference sequence). The CDR3 is 13 amino acids. The CDR3 loop is CASSSGKNYGYTF. The CDR3 DNA reads TGTGCCAGCAGTTCCGGGAAGAACTATGGCTACACCTTC.

The chain links TRBV5-6 to TRBJ2-6; D is ambiguous. This CDR3 spans 18 amino acids. Trimming removed 2 bases from V and 0 bases from J, with 15 bases in between. CDR1 SGHDT and CDR2 YYEEEE come from the germline V gene. The CDR3 loop reads CASSFLVLSSSGANVLTF. The CDR3, as DNA: TGTGCCAGCAGCTTTTTGGTTTTGTCAAGCTCTGGGGCCAACGTCCTGACTTTC.

This clone was seen only a few times. For the CDR3, the DNA is TGTGCCAGCTCACCCGCCGGCAACACCGGGGAGCTGTTTTTT. This translates into CASSPAGNTGELFF. The rearrangement joins TRBV18 to TRBJ2-2; D not resolved. The germline gives CDR1 KGHSH, CDR2 LQKENI. This CDR3 has 14 residues. Trimming removed 3 bases at V and 2 bases at J, with 7 bases between.

The V gene is TRBV14, the J gene TRBJ2-3, with 11 bases fitting TRBD2. This CDR3 is built from 18 residues. Unmatched junction bases numbered 5, after V lost 0 bases and J lost 0 bases. From germline, CDR1 is SGHDN and CDR2 FVKESK. The CDR3 spells CASSQDLIAGGSTDTQYF. The CDR3 nucleotides are TGTGCCAGCAGCCAAGATCTGATAGCGGGAGGGAGCACAGATACGCAGTATTTT.

The J gene is TRBJ2-5, the V gene TRBV25-1, with 10 bases matching TRBD1. The CDR3 length is 16 residues. CDR1 and CDR2 (germline): MGHDK, SYGVNS. J lost 0 bases, V lost 2 bases, and 3 bases had no gene match. The CDR3, as DNA: TGTGCCAGCAGTGAAACCGGGACAGGGGACCAAGAGACCCAGTACTTC. As protein: CASSETGTGDQETQYF.